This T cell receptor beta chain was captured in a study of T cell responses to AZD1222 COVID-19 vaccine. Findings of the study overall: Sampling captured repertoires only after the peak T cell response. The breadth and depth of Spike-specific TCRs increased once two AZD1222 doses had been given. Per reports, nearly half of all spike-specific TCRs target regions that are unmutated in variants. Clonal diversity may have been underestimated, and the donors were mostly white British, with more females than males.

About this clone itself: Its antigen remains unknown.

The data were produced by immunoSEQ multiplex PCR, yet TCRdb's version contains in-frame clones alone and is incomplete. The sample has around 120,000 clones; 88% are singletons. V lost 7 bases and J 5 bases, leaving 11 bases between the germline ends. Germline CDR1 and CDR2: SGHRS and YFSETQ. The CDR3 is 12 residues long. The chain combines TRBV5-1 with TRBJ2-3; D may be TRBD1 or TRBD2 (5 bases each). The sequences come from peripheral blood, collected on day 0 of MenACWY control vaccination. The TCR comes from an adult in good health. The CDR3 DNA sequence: TGCGCCAGCTCTATGAGGGGAGATACGCAGTATTTT. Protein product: CASSMRGDTQYF.